The 27 T cell receptor beta chains reported below all come from one sample, sequenced in a study of blood T cell repertoires in COVID-19 (dated by TCRdb to 2018 to 2021). The library was produced with the immunoSEQ multiplex PCR assay. The table comes from immuneACCESS by way of TCRdb, which keeps in-frame sequences with V and J called. Part of the clones is missing from these tables; in studies checked, under half for an unresolved V gene and the rest for unknown reasons. The sample table holds a few hundred thousand clones, of which around 89% were seen once. The ten largest account for around 3% of the sample. Material: peripheral blood. The source of these receptors is a woman aged 30 to 39 with COVID-19, enrolled during active disease.

The chain combines TRBV5-1 with TRBJ1-2, with no clear D. The CDR3 has 13 amino acids. The V and J ends lost 1 base and 4 bases respectively, with 8 bases between them. The germline V gene has CDR1 SGHRS and CDR2 YFSETQ. The CDR3 sequence: CASSLSQFYGYTF. In DNA, the CDR3 is TGCGCCAGCAGCTTGTCCCAATTCTATGGCTACACCTTC.

The chain combines TRBV9 with TRBJ1-4; no reliable D call. The V and J ends lost 0 bases and 10 bases respectively, with 16 bases between them. This CDR3 comprises 15 residues. CDR1 and CDR2 from the germline V gene are SGDLS and YYNGEE. CDR3 coding DNA: TGTGCCAGCAGCGTAGCCGCGGGAACCGCGGGAAAACTGTTTTTT. Its protein product is CASSVAAGTAGKLFF.

This chain joins TRBV5-1 and TRBJ1-1; D is possibly TRBD1 (5 bases). This CDR3 has 15 residues. V lost 2 bases, J lost 1 base, and 12 bases lay in between. Germline V gene lookup returns CDR1 SGHRS and CDR2 YFSETQ. CDR3 in DNA: TGCGCCAGCAGCTTTTCAGGGTTTGGGAACACTGAAGCTTTCTTT. Encoded protein: CASSFSGFGNTEAFF.

The chain joins TRBV6-2 or TRBV6-3 to TRBJ2-1; TRBD2 aligns across 11 bases. Germline V CDR1 and CDR2: MNHEY, SVGEGT. V shed 2 bases, J shed 6 bases, and the junction held 9 bases outside the gene matches. CDR3 length: 17 residues. CDR3: CASSYDLGLAGGNEQFF. Written as DNA, the CDR3 is TGTGCCAGCAGTTACGATCTCGGGCTAGCGGGAGGCAATGAGCAGTTCTTC.

The count of this clone is one. V and J are TRBV7-9 and TRBJ2-5; TRBD1 is a possible D gene (6 bases). Germline V lookup: CDR1 SEHNR, CDR2 FQNEAQ (reference sequence). The length of the CDR3 is 12 residues. V was clipped by 5 bases and J by 4 bases, with 8 bases between them. The CDR3 nucleotides read TGTGCCAGCAGCACAGGGAGAGAGACCCAGTACTTC. This gives the protein CASSTGRETQYF. Combining the CDR3 with reference TRBV7-9 and TRBJ2-5 gives the whole variable domain DTGVSQNPRHKITKRGQNVTFRCDPISEHNRLYWYRQTLGQGPEFLTYFQNEAQLEKSRLLSDRFSAERPKGSFSTLEIQRTEQGDSAMYLCASSTGRETQYFGPGTRLLVL.

Here the CDR3 DNA reads TGCAGTGCTAGTGAGGAGGCACACTCCTACGAGCAGTACTTC. As protein: CSASEEAHSYEQYF. The V gene is TRBV20-1, the J gene TRBJ2-7; possibly TRBD2 for D (5 bases). The CDR3 totals 14 residues. Germline CDR1 reads DFQATT; CDR2 reads SNEGSKA (reference sequence). V shed 3 bases and J shed 0 bases, with 12 bases lying between them.

This chain joins TRBV5-8 and TRBJ2-1; 8 bases are shared with TRBD2. The V and J ends lost 4 bases and 8 bases, in that order; junction bases with no gene match: 11. The CDR3 is made up of 15 amino acids. The germline V gene encodes CDR1 SGHTS and CDR2 YDEGEE. The CDR3 DNA reads TGTGCCAGCAGCCCTGGGACTAGGGATGGTCATGAGCAGTTCTTC. Its protein product is CASSPGTRDGHEQFF.

This clone has a single count. CDR3 residues: CASSLGRFDLEGYTF. CDR3 DNA sequence: TGCGCCAGCAGCTTGGGGCGATTCGACTTGGAGGGCTACACCTTC. V usage is TRBV5-1 and J usage is TRBJ1-2; no clear D gene. This CDR3 has 15 residues. The V gene lost 0 bases and the J gene lost 8 bases, with 17 bases spanning the gap. CDR1 is SGHRS and CDR2 is YFSETQ in the germline V gene. The variable domain in full, with the rest retrieved from reference TRBV5-1 and TRBJ1-2, is KAGVTQTPRYLIKTRGQQVTLSCSPISGHRSVSWYQQTPGQGLQFLFEYFSETQRNKGNFPGRFSGRQFSNSRSEMNVSTLELGDSALYLCASSLGRFDLEGYTFGSGTRLTVV.

The V call is TRBV21-1, the J call TRBJ2-3; the table's TRBD1 call for D was not verified on the DNA. TRBV21-1 counts as a pseudogene. The CDR3 covers 21 residues. The CDR3 region has the DNA TGTGCCAGCAGCACACACGGAGACAGGGGGCGCTGGTTAGGTAGCACAGATACGCAGTATTTT. It codes for CASSTHGDRGRWLGSTDTQYF.

V and J are TRBV29-1 and TRBJ2-2, with TRBD1 identical over 9 bases. Per the germline V gene, CDR1 is SQVTM and CDR2 is ANQGSEA. V shed 7 bases, J shed 1 base, and the junction held 7 bases outside the gene matches. This CDR3 has 15 residues. The CDR3 DNA reads as TGCAGCGCCCGGGGACAGGGAAAGAACACCGGGGAGCTGTTTTTT. It specifies CSARGQGKNTGELFF.

The genes are TRBV6-2 or TRBV6-3 and TRBJ2-7; 13 bases match TRBD2. Looked up from germline, CDR1 is MNHEY and CDR2 is SVGEGT. With 2 bases clipped from V and 4 bases from J, the junction kept 2 bases outside the gene matches. This CDR3 spans 15 amino acids. The CDR3 protein is CASSYTSGRGYEQYV. The DNA of the CDR3 is TGTGCCAGCAGTTACACTAGCGGGAGGGGATACGAGCAGTACGTC.

The rearrangement uses TRBV6-5 and TRBJ2-1, with D tentatively TRBD2 (6 bases). The ends were cut back, 6 bases at V and 2 bases at J, with 14 bases in the middle. CDR1 is MNHEY, CDR2 SVGAGI, per germline. There are 15 residues in the CDR3. The CDR3 reads CASRRDSGPYNEQFF. Here the CDR3 DNA reads TGTGCCAGCAGGAGGGATAGCGGACCCTACAATGAGCAGTTCTTC.

CDR3 loop: CASSFQGSGANVLTF. The CDR3 bases are TGTGCCAGCAGCTTCCAGGGAAGTGGGGCCAACGTCCTGACTTTC. The chain recombines TRBV5-6 with TRBJ2-6; D is possibly TRBD1 (5 bases). The V and J ends lost 2 bases and 3 bases respectively, with 9 bases between them. Germline CDR1 SGHDT, CDR2 YYEEEE. This CDR3 has 15 residues.

The V call is TRBV9, the J call TRBJ2-3; no firm D call. With 0 bases removed from V and 1 base from J, the gap between germline ends came to 12 bases. The length of the CDR3 is 16 residues. Germline V CDR1 and CDR2: SGDLS, YYNGEE. CDR3 in DNA: TGTGCCAGCAGCGTAGGAGTCCAGGCTGGCACAGATACGCAGTATTTT. Its translation: CASSVGVQAGTDTQYF.

This sequence joins TRBV5-1 and TRBJ2-1; the match to TRBD2 covers 10 bases. Germline values: CDR1 SGHRS, CDR2 YFSETQ. Trimming removed 0 bases from V and 8 bases from J; junction bases left unmatched: 5. The CDR3 is 15 residues long. The CDR3 is CASSLAPSGSYEQFF. The CDR3 DNA follows: TGCGCCAGCAGCTTGGCCCCTAGCGGGAGCTATGAGCAGTTCTTC.

This sequence joins TRBV28 and TRBJ1-1; 11 bases are shared with TRBD1. CDR1 is MDHEN and CDR2 is SYDVKM in the germline V gene. This CDR3 region has 13 residues. Trimming at V came to 7 bases and at J to 7 bases, leaving 5 bases not matched to a gene. This CDR3 reads CASNTGQGGEAFF. CDR3 sequence (DNA): TGTGCCAGCAACACGGGACAGGGGGGTGAAGCTTTCTTT.

The CDR3 region is CASSRQTGAGKNIQYF. Written as DNA, the CDR3 is TGTGCCAGCTCACGGCAGACAGGGGCTGGAAAAAACATTCAGTACTTC. The rearrangement joins TRBV18 to TRBJ2-4; 8 bases agree with TRBD1. V was pared by 4 bases and J by 4 bases, with 9 bases of the junction left unmatched. CDR1 is KGHSH, CDR2 LQKENI, per germline. The CDR3 runs to 16 residues.

This clone was recorded only once. The chain recombines TRBV9 with TRBJ2-3, with D possibly being TRBD1 (5 bases). V was shortened by 0 bases and J by 8 bases, with 19 bases between the two germline ends. This CDR3 has 16 amino acids. The germline gives CDR1 SGDLS, CDR2 YYNGEE. The CDR3 bases are TGTGCCAGCAGCGTAGGTGACAGAACCCGGGCTGGTACGCAGTATTTT. It translates to CASSVGDRTRAGTQYF.

The chain uses TRBV10-3 and TRBJ1-5, with TRBD1 matching over 7 bases. This CDR3 spans 15 amino acids. Trimming took 2 bases from V and 6 from J; bases not matched to a gene: 7. The germline gives CDR1 ENHRY, CDR2 SYGVKD. The CDR3 DNA sequence: TGTGCCATCAGTGAGCACGGAGGGGGCGGTCAGCCCCAGCATTTT. This translates into CAISEHGGGGQPQHF.

The V and J genes are TRBV7-8 and TRBJ2-2; weak D call: TRBD1 (7 bases). Germline lookup yields CDR1 SGHVS and CDR2 FQNEAQ. The ends were cut back, 4 bases at V and 6 bases at J, with 21 bases in the middle. CDR3 length equals 17 residues. The CDR3 sequence is CASSSMPQGGFPGELFF. For the CDR3, the DNA is TGTGCCAGCAGCTCTATGCCGCAGGGGGGTTTTCCCGGGGAGCTGTTTTTT. Full variable domain (outside the CDR3, taken from reference TRBV7-8 and TRBJ2-2): GAGVSQSPRYKVAKRGQDVALRCDPISGHVSLFWYQQALGQGPEFLTYFQNEAQLDKSGLPSDRFFAERPEGSVSTLKIQRTQQEDSAVYLCASSSMPQGGFPGELFFGEGSRLTVL.

V gene TRBV5-6 combines with J gene TRBJ2-3; the D gene is possibly TRBD2 (5 bases). Germline assignment: CDR1 SGHDT and CDR2 YYEEEE. The CDR3 contains 14 residues. Trimming cost V 0 bases and J 8 bases, with 13 bases left between them. CDR3 sequence (DNA): TGTGCCAGCAGCTTGGTCGAGGGCTCAGGTACGCAGTATTTT. Its translation is CASSLVEGSGTQYF.

This clone was seen only once. This rearrangement joins TRBV5-5 to TRBJ2-1; no clear D gene. CDR1 is SGHKS, CDR2 YYEKEE, per germline (reference sequence). Trimming shortened V by 0 bases and J by 9 bases, and 13 bases separated the two germline ends. The CDR3 extends over 14 amino acids. CDR3 coding DNA: TGTGCCAGCAGCTTGGCGACAAACTCCGGTGAGCAGTTCTTC. Translating it yields CASSLATNSGEQFF.

J is TRBJ1-1 and V is TRBV12-3 or TRBV12-4; unclear D gene. V lost 5 bases and J 5 bases, leaving 9 bases between the germline ends. The CDR3 is 12 residues long. The CDR3 protein is CASSPEGTEAFF. The CDR3 DNA sequence: TGTGCCAGCAGTCCCGAGGGTACTGAAGCTTTCTTT.

This chain joins TRBV5-4 and TRBJ2-3, with TRBD2 matching 12 bases. The length of the CDR3 is 17 residues. CDR1 is SGHNT, CDR2 YYREEE, per germline (reference sequence). Germline trimming cut 1 base from V and 4 bases from J; bases unmatched to any gene: 7. CDR3 sequence (DNA): TGTGCCAGCAGCTTGTACCTAGCGGGGGGGCCATCAGATACGCAGTATTTT. This sequence encodes CASSLYLAGGPSDTQYF.

The chain employs TRBV2 and TRBJ2-7; 12 bases line up with TRBD1. V dropped 1 base and J dropped 3; count of bases not matched to a gene: 10. This CDR3 is 18 amino acids long. Germline loops: CDR1 SNHLY, CDR2 FYNNEI. CDR3 coding DNA: TGTGCCAGCAGTGAAGATATACCGGGACAGGGGGCGGTCTACGAGCAGTACTTC. This encodes CASSEDIPGQGAVYEQYF.

The chain employs TRBV7-9 and TRBJ1-1, with D unclear. This CDR3 is built from 13 residues. V lost 5 bases and J 11 bases, leaving 18 bases between the germline ends. Germline loops: CDR1 SEHNR, CDR2 FQNEAQ (reference sequence). CDR3 in DNA: TGTGCCAGCAGCCTAGGGAGCCACTATGAGGCTTTCTTT. It translates to CASSLGSHYEAFF.

V is TRBV28 and J is TRBJ2-3; TRBD2 matches at 9 bases. J was trimmed by 2 bases and V by 2 bases; bases with no gene match: 5. The CDR3 spans 16 residues. CDR1 and CDR2 from the germline V gene are MDHEN and SYDVKM. CDR3 in amino acids: CASSLPGGGATDTQYF. The CDR3 nucleotides are TGTGCCAGCAGTTTACCTGGCGGGGGGGCCACAGATACGCAGTATTTT.